These T cell receptor beta chains were read from a single sample in a study of cytomegalovirus exposure and HLA in healthy donors. Produced via immunoSEQ multiplex PCR; TCRdb's table is partial and in-frame only. The sample has about 160,000 clones, 88% seen once. Source material: PBMCs. The receptors derive from a man younger than 30 in good health and CMV-seronegative. Each CDR3 is given with its conserved first and last residue. Fields, in order: clone size, D gene, J gene, V gene, CDR3 protein, CDR3 DNA. D genes are given only for firm matches. Rows may omit the clone size; those that give it use once, few, many or a size class.

clone_size: many; d_call: .; j_call: TRBJ2-7; v_call: TRBV19; cdr3_aa: CASGSGSYEQYF; cdr3_nt: TGTGCCAGCGGATCCGGGAGCTACGAGCAGTACTTC
clone_size: .; d_call: TRBD2; j_call: TRBJ2-7; v_call: TRBV11-2; cdr3_aa: CASSLQTSGSYEQYF; cdr3_nt: TGTGCCAGCAGCTTACAGACTAGCGGGAGCTACGAGCAGTACTTC
clone_size: .; d_call: TRBD2; j_call: TRBJ2-5; v_call: TRBV5-1; cdr3_aa: CASSLGLAGEETQYF; cdr3_nt: TGCGCCAGCAGCTTGGGACTAGCGGGCGAAGAGACCCAGTACTTC
clone_size: few; d_call: .; j_call: TRBJ2-7; v_call: TRBV9; cdr3_aa: CASSGGGQSREQYF; cdr3_nt: TGTGCCAGCAGCGGTGGGGGACAAAGCCGGGAGCAGTACTTC
clone_size: .; d_call: .; j_call: TRBJ1-2; v_call: TRBV2; cdr3_aa: CASRSGHTNYGYTF; cdr3_nt: TGTGCCAGCAGGTCGGGACATACTAACTATGGCTACACCTTC
clone_size: .; d_call: TRBD1; j_call: TRBJ2-7; v_call: TRBV5-6; cdr3_aa: CASSVDRGGYEQYF; cdr3_nt: TGTGCCAGCAGCGTGGACAGGGGTGGCTACGAGCAGTACTTC
clone_size: .; d_call: TRBD2; j_call: TRBJ2-7; v_call: TRBV14; cdr3_aa: CASSQTGLASEQYF; cdr3_nt: TGTGCCAGCAGCCAAACGGGACTAGCGAGCGAGCAGTACTTC
clone_size: .; d_call: .; j_call: TRBJ2-3; v_call: TRBV7-8; cdr3_aa: CASSHGQTLVDTQYF; cdr3_nt: TGTGCCAGCAGCCACGGACAGACCCTCGTAGATACGCAGTATTTT
clone_size: .; d_call: TRBD2; j_call: TRBJ2-5; v_call: TRBV27; cdr3_aa: CASSSGLAGVYQETQYF; cdr3_nt: TGTGCCAGCAGTTCCGGACTAGCGGGGGTGTACCAAGAGACCCAGTACTTC
clone_size: .; d_call: TRBD2; j_call: TRBJ2-3; v_call: TRBV2; cdr3_aa: CASTRTSGVGDTQYF; cdr3_nt: TGTGCCAGCACTAGGACTAGCGGGGTTGGGGATACGCAGTATTTT
clone_size: .; d_call: .; j_call: TRBJ1-2; v_call: TRBV4-2; cdr3_aa: CASSQDLLRDTTYGYTF; cdr3_nt: TGTGCCAGCAGCCAAGATCTGTTACGGGACACCACCTATGGCTACACCTTC
clone_size: .; d_call: TRBD2; j_call: TRBJ2-5; v_call: TRBV5-6; cdr3_aa: CASSSLPGLEETQYF; cdr3_nt: TGTGCCAGCAGCTCATTACCGGGACTAGAAGAGACCCAGTACTTC
clone_size: .; d_call: TRBD2; j_call: TRBJ2-1; v_call: TRBV5-6; cdr3_aa: CASSDRAGGFYNEQFF; cdr3_nt: TGTGCCAGCAGCGACAGAGCGGGAGGGTTCTACAATGAGCAGTTCTTC
clone_size: few; d_call: .; j_call: TRBJ1-5; v_call: TRBV7-2; cdr3_aa: CASRPAHEGRIYRNQPQHF; cdr3_nt: TGTGCCAGCAGGCCCGCGCACGAAGGCAGGATATATCGCAATCAGCCCCAGCATTTT
clone_size: .; d_call: TRBD2; j_call: TRBJ2-7; v_call: TRBV7-8; cdr3_aa: CASSLGPGGTYEQYF; cdr3_nt: TGTGCCAGCAGCTTAGGACCCGGGGGGACCTACGAGCAGTACTTC
clone_size: .; d_call: .; j_call: TRBJ1-2; v_call: TRBV14; cdr3_aa: CASSREDRLNYGYTF; cdr3_nt: TGTGCCAGCAGCCGAGAGGACAGACTTAACTATGGCTACACCTTC
clone_size: .; d_call: .; j_call: TRBJ1-2; v_call: TRBV5-1; cdr3_aa: CASSYSRFQTYGYTF; cdr3_nt: TGCGCCAGCAGCTATTCCAGGTTTCAGACCTATGGCTACACCTTC
clone_size: .; d_call: TRBD1; j_call: TRBJ2-5; v_call: TRBV11-2; cdr3_aa: CASSLELGTEGTQYF; cdr3_nt: TGTGCCAGCAGCTTAGAGTTAGGGACAGAAGGGACCCAGTACTTC
clone_size: .; d_call: .; j_call: TRBJ2-1; v_call: TRBV27; cdr3_aa: CASSLEGRGSYNEQFF; cdr3_nt: TGTGCCAGCAGCTTGGAGGGCCGGGGCTCCTACAATGAGCAGTTCTTC
clone_size: .; d_call: TRBD2; j_call: TRBJ2-1; v_call: TRBV28; cdr3_aa: CASRPGTSGRLNEQFF; cdr3_nt: TGTGCCAGCAGGCCCGGGACTAGCGGGAGGCTAAATGAGCAGTTCTTC
clone_size: .; d_call: .; j_call: TRBJ2-5; v_call: TRBV10-3; cdr3_aa: CAISDPRGSETQYF; cdr3_nt: TGTGCCATCAGTGACCCCCGGGGGTCGGAGACCCAGTACTTC
clone_size: .; d_call: TRBD1; j_call: TRBJ2-2; v_call: TRBV28; cdr3_aa: CASRHGDRPNTGELFF; cdr3_nt: TGTGCCAGCAGGCACGGGGACAGGCCGAACACCGGGGAGCTGTTTTTT
clone_size: .; d_call: TRBD2; j_call: TRBJ2-3; v_call: TRBV7-9; cdr3_aa: CASGPGTSGRRVPDF; cdr3_nt: TGTGCCAGCGGGCCAGGGACTAGCGGGAGAAGGGTCCCAGATTTT
clone_size: .; d_call: .; j_call: TRBJ1-2; v_call: TRBV2; cdr3_aa: CARGAQGYSGGYTF; cdr3_nt: TGTGCCAGGGGGGCCCAGGGGTATTCGGGCGGCTACACCTTC
clone_size: .; d_call: TRBD1; j_call: TRBJ2-7; v_call: TRBV7-2; cdr3_aa: CASRPGQARRGQQYF; cdr3_nt: TGTGCCAGCAGACCCGGACAGGCCCGACGCGGGCAGCAGTACTTC
clone_size: .; d_call: TRBD1; j_call: TRBJ1-2; v_call: TRBV5-1; cdr3_aa: CASSSDRGELYGYTF; cdr3_nt: TGCGCCAGCAGCTCGGACAGGGGAGAACTCTATGGCTACACCTTC
clone_size: few; d_call: .; j_call: TRBJ1-3; v_call: TRBV11-2; cdr3_aa: CASSARTVISGNTIYF; cdr3_nt: TGTGCCAGCAGCGCACGAACAGTTATCTCTGGAAACACCATATATTTT
clone_size: .; d_call: TRBD1; j_call: TRBJ1-5; v_call: TRBV6-1; cdr3_aa: CASRGDRYSNQPQHF; cdr3_nt: TGTGCCAGCAGGGGGGACAGATATAGCAATCAGCCCCAGCATTTT
clone_size: .; d_call: TRBD1; j_call: TRBJ1-5; v_call: TRBV6-1; cdr3_aa: CASSEGTGGMQPQHF; cdr3_nt: TGTGCCAGCAGTGAAGGGACAGGGGGCATGCAGCCCCAGCATTTT
clone_size: .; d_call: .; j_call: TRBJ2-3; v_call: TRBV11-2; cdr3_aa: CASSLGSRRGTDTQYF; cdr3_nt: TGTGCCAGCAGCTTAGGATCCCGGCGGGGCACAGATACGCAGTATTTT
clone_size: .; d_call: .; j_call: TRBJ1-1; v_call: TRBV5-8; cdr3_aa: CASSYRVARAFF; cdr3_nt: TGTGCCAGCAGCTACAGGGTTGCTCGAGCTTTCTTT
clone_size: .; d_call: .; j_call: TRBJ1-5; v_call: TRBV5-4; cdr3_aa: CASSFQGSGQPQHF; cdr3_nt: TGTGCCAGCAGCTTTCAGGGATCGGGTCAGCCCCAGCATTTT
clone_size: .; d_call: TRBD1; j_call: TRBJ1-1; v_call: TRBV10-3; cdr3_aa: CAISGTDRVPEAFF; cdr3_nt: TGTGCCATCAGCGGGACCGACAGGGTCCCTGAAGCTTTCTTT
clone_size: .; d_call: .; j_call: TRBJ1-2; v_call: TRBV29-1; cdr3_aa: CSVEGGHILNYGYTF; cdr3_nt: TGCAGCGTTGAAGGGGGGCATATACTTAACTATGGCTACACCTTC
clone_size: .; d_call: TRBD1; j_call: TRBJ2-5; v_call: TRBV7-7; cdr3_aa: CASSFGQGGTQETQYF; cdr3_nt: TGTGCTAGCAGCTTTGGACAGGGCGGGACTCAAGAGACCCAGTACTTC
clone_size: .; d_call: TRBD2; j_call: TRBJ2-1; v_call: TRBV11-2; cdr3_aa: CASSSRLKREYNEQFF; cdr3_nt: TGTGCCAGCAGCTCACGACTGAAGCGGGAGTACAATGAGCAGTTCTTC
clone_size: .; d_call: .; j_call: TRBJ2-7; v_call: TRBV29-1; cdr3_aa: CSVEWEDKSSYEQYF; cdr3_nt: TGCAGCGTTGAATGGGAGGACAAGAGCTCCTACGAGCAGTACTTC
clone_size: .; d_call: .; j_call: TRBJ1-4; v_call: TRBV28; cdr3_aa: CASSLGGGKNEKLFF; cdr3_nt: TGTGCCAGCAGCCTGGGCGGAGGGAAGAATGAAAAACTGTTTTTT
clone_size: .; d_call: TRBD1; j_call: TRBJ2-4; v_call: TRBV13; cdr3_aa: CASSSTGGRGKNIQYF; cdr3_nt: TGTGCCAGCAGCTCGACAGGGGGCCGGGGTAAAAACATTCAGTACTTC
clone_size: .; d_call: .; j_call: TRBJ2-7; v_call: TRBV5-1; cdr3_aa: CASSKSAGSYEQYF; cdr3_nt: TGCGCCAGCAGTAAAAGCGCTGGCTCCTACGAGCAGTACTTC
clone_size: .; d_call: TRBD1; j_call: TRBJ2-3; v_call: TRBV27; cdr3_aa: CASSGQEPTDTQYF; cdr3_nt: TGTGCCAGCAGTGGACAGGAACCCACAGATACGCAGTATTTT
clone_size: .; d_call: TRBD2; j_call: TRBJ2-2; v_call: TRBV12-5; cdr3_aa: CASGFGREGIGGELFF; cdr3_nt: TGTGCTAGTGGTTTTGGGCGGGAGGGTATCGGCGGGGAGCTGTTTTTT
clone_size: .; d_call: TRBD1; j_call: TRBJ2-7; v_call: TRBV10-3; cdr3_aa: CAISLGQGVGEQYF; cdr3_nt: TGTGCCATCAGCCTGGGACAGGGGGTCGGCGAGCAGTACTTC